This entry concerns a single T cell receptor beta chain. Its target antigen remains unknown. Base quality data are lacking; no much larger clone is found one base away. Read against the paper, the sample's time point label means: about 28 days (+/-7) after the second vaccine dose. AZD1222 recipients given second doses at about 4 weeks or at about 12 weeks were pooled, since spike-specific TCR depth and breadth were not found to differ between the two schedules. The vaccinee samples were drawn from two UK trials, COV001 and COV002, one of which was a single-blind randomized controlled phase 2/3 trial testing AZD1222 (ChAdOx1 nCoV-19) in healthy adults. For TCRbeta chain sequencing, PBMC samples from trial participants were taken at day 0 and at day 28 after the second dose. Sequences MDHEN (CDR1) and SYDVKM (CDR2) are obtained from the germline V gene. After removal of 5 bases from V and 7 bases from J, the junction retains 7 bases not matched to a gene. Taken from cysteine to phenylalanine, the CDR3 has 13 residues. Just CDR3 DNA is preserved here, 39 bases in frame from base 1.

The sample comes from a study of T cell responses to AZD1222 COVID-19 vaccine (dated by TCRdb to about 2021). At the level of the whole study: TCR sequencing was performed for roughly 250 trial participants, of whom around 200 were given two doses of AZD1222 and roughly 25 were given two doses of MenACWY control vaccine. Trial participants were enrolled by age into subgroups of 18-55, 56-69 and 70-plus years, and around 140, 26 and 57 TCR-sequenced participants, respectively, were included in these subgroups.

The CDR3 regions of human TCRbeta chains were subjected to immunosequencing. Regarding the original processing steps: TCRs in the repertoires were matched against a reference library of SARS-CoV-2-specific TCRs that had been generated with the MIRA antigen-specificity platform. Breadth was defined as the fraction of unique TCRs that were SARS-CoV-2-associated. Depth was defined as the fraction of total T cells that were SARS-CoV-2-associated. Using the MIRA data, every spike-specific TCR was mapped to the spike region that the TCR reacted to and assigned to either a CD4 or a CD8 class. Log10-transformed breadth and depth values were compared by one-way ANOVA with Sidak's multiple comparisons tests. Held by TCRdb, this immuneACCESS table contains in-frame sequences only and omits some clones. Under half of the omission traces to an unresolved V gene where checked; the cause of the rest is unknown. The V and J calls and clone size are taken from that table; D and trimming were inferred from the DNA. Across this sample there are more than 90,000 clones, with roughly 84% seen only once. The top ten clones comprise roughly 18% of the sample.

The study at large found these results: Because no day 14 peak-response samples were available, the repertoires could be characterized only after the peak T cell response. Participants were mostly white British, with more females than males. The authors suggested clonal diversity may have been underestimated. Reportedly, close to half of the unique spike-specific TCRs recognized epitopes lying outside the regions that are mutated in the B.1.351 and B.1.1.7 variants. After two AZD1222 doses, spike-specific TCR breadth and depth were significantly higher than at day 0 and than in MenACWY recipients. Vaccine-associated CD4 TCRs spanned the whole spike protein, with dominant responses in regions 160-218 and 743-854. Conclusions about previously exposed vaccinees were limited because only six AZD1222 recipients were SARS-CoV-2 seropositive at baseline. The 56-69-year group was small, and its depth increase did not reach significance, likely because of low power.

The TCR sequence derives from an adult who received the AZD1222 COVID-19 vaccine. The sample was peripheral blood, taken 28 days after the second AZD1222 dose. This receptor chain uses TRBV28 and TRBJ1-2; the central 7 bases match TRBD1. The DNA reads as follows: TGTGCCAGCAGTCCACAGACAGGGCTTGGCTACACCTTC. It translates as CASSPQTGLGYTF.